Below, 23 T cell receptor beta chains from the same sample are listed, as sequenced in a study of blood T cell repertoires in COVID-19. This table comes from immunoSEQ multiplex PCR, and its TCRdb copy is limited to in-frame clones, with some not included. This sample yields 200,000 to 250,000 clones, of which 83% are seen a single time; less than 6.5% belongs to the top ten. Sequencing was performed on peripheral blood. All receptors derive from a human donor in a cohort sampled during active COVID-19.

The V gene is TRBV19, the J gene TRBJ2-5; the D gene is possibly TRBD1 (6 bases). V was cut by 5 bases and J by 5 bases, with 12 bases left in between. CDR1 LNHDA and CDR2 SQIVND come from the germline V gene (reference sequence). This CDR3 comprises 13 residues. The CDR3 spells CASSWTVGETQYF. The CDR3, as DNA: TGTGCCAGTAGTTGGACAGTTGGGGAGACCCAGTACTTC.

This clone was counted once. The rearrangement uses TRBV7-6 and TRBJ2-5; D gene unclear. Per the germline V gene, CDR1 is SGHVS and CDR2 is FNYEAQ. Trimming shortened V by 5 bases and J by 7 bases, and 14 bases separated the two germline ends. The CDR3 is 13 amino acids. CDR3: CASSPPGFATQYF. In DNA form, the CDR3 reads TGTGCCAGCAGCCCGCCAGGCTTTGCGACCCAGTACTTC.

The chain recombines TRBV5-4 with TRBJ2-3, with 9 bases fitting TRBD2. V lost 3 bases, J lost 4 bases, and 9 bases stayed unmatched. The CDR3 loop spans 16 amino acids. In germline, CDR1 is SGHNT, CDR2 YYREEE (reference sequence). The DNA for the CDR3 is TGTGCCAGCAGCTGGGGTGGGGTAGCGGGAGCAGATACGCAGTATTTT. Translated: CASSWGGVAGADTQYF.

V gene TRBV11-2 combines with J gene TRBJ1-2, with D possibly matching TRBD1 (5 bases). Germline CDR1 reads SGHAT; CDR2 reads FQNNGV. CDR3 length: 13 residues. V was pared by 3 bases and J by 7 bases, with 12 bases between. The CDR3 region is CASSFGQGTGYTF. The DNA of the CDR3 is TGTGCCAGCAGCTTCGGGCAGGGAACTGGCTACACCTTC.

J is TRBJ2-7 and V is TRBV13, with 12 bases identical to TRBD1. The J segment lost 7 bases and the V segment lost 5 bases, leaving 6 bases of the junction unmatched. CDR1 is PRHDT, CDR2 FYEKMQ, per germline (reference sequence). This CDR3 is built from 14 residues. DNA for the CDR3: TGTGCCAGCAGCCAGGGACAGGGGGCGGGTGAGCAGTACTTC. Residues: CASSQGQGAGEQYF.

V usage is TRBV12-5 and J usage is TRBJ2-3, with D possibly matching TRBD2 (5 bases). The germline V gene has CDR1 LGHNT and CDR2 FRNRAP. CDR3 length equals 17 residues. Trimming left V 0 bases short and J 7 bases short, with 20 bases between. CDR3: CASGLVASSLLGNTQYF. The CDR3 bases are TGTGCTAGTGGTTTGGTAGCTAGCTCACTCCTGGGGAATACGCAGTATTTT.

The rearrangement links TRBV20-1 to TRBJ2-7, with 10 bases identical to TRBD1. Germline trimming cut 3 bases from V and 2 bases from J; bases unmatched to any gene: 7. Germline CDR1 and CDR2: DFQATT and SNEGSKA (reference sequence). The CDR3 sequence is 15 residues long. The CDR3 nucleotides read TGCAGTGCTAGTACCGGGACAGGGGACACCTACGAGCAGTACTTC. It specifies CSASTGTGDTYEQYF.

The chain is built from TRBV11-1 and TRBJ2-3, with 8 bases fitting TRBD2. This CDR3 region has 16 residues. The germline gives CDR1 SGHAT, CDR2 FQDESV (reference sequence). The V and J ends lost 3 bases and 2 bases, in that order; junction bases with no gene match: 7. The CDR3 DNA is TGTGCCAGCAGCTTTGGGAGCGGGAGATACACAGATACGCAGTATTTT. It translates to CASSFGSGRYTDTQYF.

The genes are TRBV7-2 and TRBJ2-3; 11 bases agree with TRBD1. J was trimmed by 5 bases and V by 5 bases; bases with no gene match: 6. CDR3 size: 15 residues. The germline gives CDR1 SGHTA, CDR2 FQGNSA. CDR3 residues: CASSQGQGEIDTQYF. The DNA of the CDR3 is TGTGCCAGCAGCCAGGGACAGGGGGAGATAGATACGCAGTATTTT.

The chain couples TRBV29-1 to TRBJ1-2; 10 nucleotides line up with TRBD1. J was trimmed by 6 bases and V by 7 bases; bases with no gene match: 11. There are 14 residues in the CDR3. Germline CDR1 and CDR2: SQVTM and ANQGSEA. The CDR3 coding sequence is TGCAGCGCAGGAGACAGGGGGCTGGGTGATGGCTACACCTTC. Translation gives CSAGDRGLGDGYTF.

This rearrangement joins TRBV19 to TRBJ1-1, with no clear D. Trimming took 6 bases from V and 0 from J, leaving 14 bases between them. The length of the CDR3 is 15 residues. Germline CDR1 LNHDA, CDR2 SQIVND (reference sequence). CDR3 bases: TGTGCCAGTAGCCCCTCGAGGTTAATGAACACTGAAGCTTTCTTT. It encodes CASSPSRLMNTEAFF. Filled out from reference TRBV19 and TRBJ1-1, the complete variable domain reads DGGITQSPKYLFRKEGQNVTLSCEQNLNHDAMYWYRQDPGQGLRLIYYSQIVNDFQKGDIAEGYSVSREKKESFPLTVTSAQKNPTAFYLCASSPSRLMNTEAFFGQGTRLTVV.

V is TRBV4-2 and J is TRBJ2-1, with 9 bases aligning to TRBD1. Per germline, CDR1 LGHNA and CDR2 YNFKEQ. After removal of 3 bases from V and 4 bases from J, the junction contained 4 bases not matched to a gene. The CDR3 spans 15 residues. The CDR3 DNA follows: TGTGCCAGCAGCCACACGGGGACAGGGTACAATGAGCAGTTCTTC. This translates into CASSHTGTGYNEQFF.

CDR3 loop: CASSTNRDTYNEQFF. The CDR3 coding sequence is TGTGCCAGTAGTACTAATCGGGATACCTACAATGAGCAGTTCTTC. The V gene is TRBV19, the J gene TRBJ2-1; tentative D call: TRBD2 (5 bases). Germline loops: CDR1 LNHDA, CDR2 SQIVND (reference sequence). V was trimmed by 4 bases and J by 2 bases, leaving 12 bases between them. The CDR3 length is 15 residues.

J is TRBJ2-4 and V is TRBV28; possible D gene TRBD2, 6 bases. The germline gives CDR1 MDHEN, CDR2 SYDVKM. The V end lost 5 bases, the J end lost 4 bases, and 9 bases lay between the germline ends. The length of the CDR3 is 13 residues. The CDR3 loop is CASSNGGKNIQYF. In DNA, the CDR3 is TGTGCCAGCAGTAATGGGGGGAAAAACATTCAGTACTTC. The variable domain in full, completed from reference TRBV28 and TRBJ2-4, reads DVKVTQSSRYLVKRTGEKVFLECVQDMDHENMFWYRQDPGLGLRLIYFSYDVKMKEKGDIPEGYSVSREKKERFSLILESASTNQTSMYLCASSNGGKNIQYFGAGTRLSVL.

The CDR3 protein is CASSARTSGEETQYF. The CDR3 region has the DNA TGTGCCAGCAGCGCCCGGACTAGCGGGGAAGAGACCCAGTACTTC. The V call is TRBV9, the J call TRBJ2-5; 12 bases line up with TRBD2. Trimming cost V 3 bases and J 3 bases; bases outside gene matches: 3. From germline, CDR1 is SGDLS and CDR2 YYNGEE. The CDR3 covers 15 residues.

CDR3 loop: CASSRGQVGSGNTIYF. DNA for the CDR3: TGTGCCAGCAGCCGGGGACAGGTCGGCTCTGGAAACACCATATATTTT. The V call is TRBV11-2, the J call TRBJ1-3, with 8 bases fitting TRBD1. The CDR3 has 16 amino acids. Trimming cost V 5 bases and J 0 bases; bases outside gene matches: 6. Germline V gene sequence: CDR1 SGHAT, CDR2 FQNNGV.

This clone has a single count. The chain links TRBV5-4 to TRBJ2-5, with D perhaps matching TRBD1 (6 bases). CDR3 length: 13 residues. Looked up from germline, CDR1 is SGHNT and CDR2 is YYREEE (reference sequence). The germline V and J ends were trimmed by 3 bases and 5 bases, with 11 bases remaining between them. CDR3: CASSSRTEETQYF. In DNA form, the CDR3 reads TGTGCCAGCAGCTCCCGGACAGAGGAGACCCAGTACTTC. The complete variable domain, with remaining parts taken from reference TRBV5-4 and TRBJ2-5, reads ETGVTQSPTHLIKTRGQQVTLRCSSQSGHNTVSWYQQALGQGPQFIFQYYREEENGRGNFPPRFSGLQFPNYSSELNVNALELDDSALYLCASSSRTEETQYFGPGTRLLVL.

The rearrangement joins TRBV5-1 to TRBJ1-4, with D unresolved. The CDR3 runs 12 residues. Germline lookup yields CDR1 SGHRS and CDR2 YFSETQ. V was clipped by 2 bases and J by 7 bases, with 6 bases between them. In DNA form, the CDR3 reads TGCGCCAGCAGCTTAAACAGTGAAAAACTGTTTTTT. This codes for CASSLNSEKLFF.

The chain uses TRBV12-3 or TRBV12-4 and TRBJ2-5; TRBD2 is a possible D gene (6 bases). The ends were cut back, 2 bases at V and 4 bases at J, with 8 bases in the middle. CDR3 length: 13 residues. The CDR3 DNA follows: TGTGCCAGCAGTTTAAGGGAGGCAGAGACCCAGTACTTC. This gives the protein CASSLREAETQYF.

The chain joins TRBV27 to TRBJ1-2, with 12 bases aligning to TRBD1. The germline CDR1 and CDR2 sequences are MNHEY and SMNVEV (reference sequence). The CDR3 has 14 residues. V shed 6 bases and J 10 bases; nucleotides not matched to a gene: 9. The CDR3 loop reads CASRKPGQGANYTF. For the CDR3, the DNA is TGTGCCAGCAGGAAACCGGGACAGGGGGCAAACTACACCTTC.

This clone was recorded once. The V gene is TRBV6-5, the J gene TRBJ1-1, with 7 bases that match TRBD1. Germline lookup yields CDR1 MNHEY and CDR2 SVGAGI. CDR3 size: 13 residues. Germline trimming cut 10 bases from V and 1 base from J; bases unmatched to any gene: 6. This chain's CDR3 is CATETGANTEAFF. In DNA, the CDR3 is TGTGCCACCGAAACAGGGGCGAACACTGAAGCTTTCTTT.

This chain uses TRBV19 with TRBJ2-7; TRBD1 might be the D (5 bases). Germline lookup yields CDR1 LNHDA and CDR2 SQIVND (reference sequence). The CDR3 has 14 residues. Deletions cut 4 bases from V and 3 bases from J, with 13 bases between. The DNA of the CDR3 is TGTGCCAGTAGTAATTCGATAGGGGACTACGAGCAGTACTTC. This encodes CASSNSIGDYEQYF.

This chain uses TRBV27 with TRBJ1-1, with D unclear. V lost 4 bases to trimming and J lost 7 bases, with 13 bases between them. There are 13 residues in the CDR3. Per the germline V gene, CDR1 is MNHEY and CDR2 is SMNVEV (reference sequence). CDR3 amino acids: CASSYPGGREAFF. As DNA, the CDR3 is TGTGCCAGCAGTTACCCCGGAGGCCGTGAAGCTTTCTTT.